Shown below are 24 T cell receptor beta chains from a single sample sequenced in a study of CD8+ T cells in alopecia areata. Treatment described: oral pan-JAK inhibitor, 5-10 mg twice daily. The authors extracted RNA and reverse transcribed it into cDNA as the sequencing template. Using immunoSEQ multiplex PCR, the repertoire was profiled, and TCRdb retains in-frame clones only, with some absent. Found here are 190,000 or so clones, over 45% of them singletons; the top ten hold about 5%. Sequenced material: CD4+ T cells sorted from blood, taken at week 24, from a patient treated with tofacitinib. Source of these receptors: a human donor with alopecia areata.

This chain joins TRBV4-1 and TRBJ2-5; 10 bases agree with TRBD2. CDR1 and CDR2 from the germline V gene are MGHRA and YSYEKL. The junction had 9 bases not matched to a gene; V was cut back by 3 bases and J by 5 bases. The CDR3 totals 16 residues. The chain's CDR3 is CASSHQAGGPAETQYF. In DNA form, the CDR3 reads TGCGCCAGCAGCCATCAAGCGGGGGGGCCCGCGGAGACCCAGTACTTC.

CDR3 loop: CASSFDRVTQETQYF. The CDR3 nucleotides read TGTGCCAGCAGCTTCGACAGGGTTACTCAAGAGACCCAGTACTTC. The chain couples TRBV7-2 to TRBJ2-5; 7 bases fit TRBD1. The CDR3 contains 15 residues. The trim removed 3 bases at V and 2 bases at J, leaving 6 bases unmatched. Germline V gene sequence: CDR1 SGHTA, CDR2 FQGNSA.

As DNA, the CDR3 is TGTGCCAGCAGCCCAGCTAATCCCCAAGAGACCCAGTACTTC. Amino acids: CASSPANPQETQYF. The chain recombines TRBV5-6 with TRBJ2-5; D ambiguous. Trimming removed 4 bases from V and 1 base from J, with 11 bases in between. Per the germline V gene, CDR1 is SGHDT and CDR2 is YYEEEE. The CDR3 is made up of 14 amino acids.

The chain combines TRBV2 with TRBJ2-3, with TRBD2 identical over 8 bases. Per the germline V gene, CDR1 is SNHLY and CDR2 is FYNNEI. The CDR3 runs to 13 residues. V trimming: 3 bases; J trimming: 10 bases; junction bases outside the gene matches: 6. CDR3 DNA: TGTGCCAGCAGTGAGGCCGGGGGGGTCTCGCAGTATTTT. It specifies CASSEAGGVSQYF.

The CDR3 protein is CASNPIGQGTDTQYF. CDR3 coding DNA: TGTGCCAGCAACCCGATCGGGCAGGGCACAGATACGCAGTATTTT. The chain recombines TRBV28 with TRBJ2-3; D remains ambiguous. This CDR3 is built from 15 residues. V dropped 7 bases and J dropped 1 base, with 15 bases sitting between them. In germline, CDR1 is MDHEN, CDR2 SYDVKM.

The chain uses TRBV29-1 and TRBJ1-1, with D maybe TRBD1 (5 bases). The germline gives CDR1 SQVTM, CDR2 ANQGSEA. V was clipped by 2 bases and J by 7 bases, with 5 bases between them. The CDR3 runs 10 residues. The CDR3 nucleotides read TGCAGCGTTGAACAGGGTGAAGCTTTCTTT. This gives the protein CSVEQGEAFF.

This sequence joins TRBV5-1 and TRBJ2-7; no clear D gene. The CDR3 sequence is 12 residues long. Germline V CDR1 and CDR2: SGHRS, YFSETQ. V was shortened by 5 bases and J by 2 bases, with 8 bases between the two germline ends. For the CDR3, the DNA is TGCGCCAGCAGTGTCGGAACCTACGAGCAGTACTTC. The encoded protein is CASSVGTYEQYF.

The rearrangement joins TRBV25-1 to TRBJ2-1; TRBD1 aligns across 10 bases. Per germline, CDR1 MGHDK and CDR2 SYGVNS. Trimming took 6 bases from V and 10 from J; bases not matched to a gene: 9. The CDR3 covers 14 residues. The CDR3 reads CASRRTGGSGEQFF. CDR3 bases: TGTGCCAGCAGGAGGACAGGGGGGAGCGGCGAGCAGTTCTTC.

Written as DNA, the CDR3 is TGTGCCAGCAGCCGGGACAGGACGGAAAATGAGCAGTTCTTC. Residues: CASSRDRTENEQFF. The chain carries TRBV2 and TRBJ2-1, with 8 bases matching TRBD1. The germline gives CDR1 SNHLY, CDR2 FYNNEI. After removal of 6 bases from V and 7 bases from J, the junction contained 8 bases not matched to a gene. The CDR3 sequence is 14 residues long.

The rearrangement joins TRBV6-5 to TRBJ2-3; 13 bases match TRBD2. CDR1 is MNHEY and CDR2 is SVGAGI in the germline V gene. The CDR3 is 15 residues long. The V gene end was trimmed by 8 bases and the J gene end by 3 bases; junction bases not matched to a gene: 5. As DNA, the CDR3 is TGTGCCAGCGGCTCGACTAGCGGGGGGACAGATACGCAGTATTTT. Translating it yields CASGSTSGGTDTQYF.

Only a few counts were recorded for this clone. V gene TRBV10-3 combines with J gene TRBJ1-5; D remains unclear. Germline CDR1 and CDR2: ENHRY and SYGVKD. This CDR3 has 15 residues. V lost 2 bases and J lost 2, with 10 bases in between. CDR3 in amino acids: CAISEMSARNQPQHF. Here the CDR3 DNA reads TGTGCCATCAGTGAGATGTCGGCACGCAATCAGCCCCAGCATTTT.

The count of this clone is one. At the DNA level, this CDR3 is encoded by other sequences in the same sample as well. CDR3 sequence: CASSLAGGETQYF. CDR3 coding DNA: TGTGCCAGCAGCTTAGCGGGAGGGGAGACCCAGTACTTC. The rearrangement uses TRBV7-9 and TRBJ2-5, with 7 nucleotides matching TRBD2. This CDR3 has 13 residues. The germline gives CDR1 SEHNR, CDR2 FQNEAQ (reference sequence). V lost 0 bases, J lost 5 bases, and 0 bases stayed unmatched. Filled out from reference TRBV7-9 and TRBJ2-5, the complete variable domain reads DTGVSQNPRHKITKRGQNVTFRCDPISEHNRLYWYRQTLGQGPEFLTYFQNEAQLEKSRLLSDRFSAERPKGSFSTLEIQRTEQGDSAMYLCASSLAGGETQYFGPGTRLLVL.

The chain recombines TRBV30 with TRBJ2-4; D could derive from TRBD1 or TRBD2 (7 bases each). From germline, CDR1 is GTSNPN and CDR2 SVGIG (reference sequence). With 0 bases removed from V and 4 bases from J, the gap between germline ends came to 25 bases. CDR3 length: 19 amino acids. The CDR3, as DNA: TGTGCCTGGAGTGTACCCACCCACAAGGGGGCGGGGGTGAAAAACATTCAGTACTTC. It is translated as CAWSVPTHKGAGVKNIQYF. Combining the CDR3 with reference TRBV30 and TRBJ2-4 gives the whole variable domain SQTIHQWPATLVQPVGSPLSLECTVEGTSNPNLYWYRQAAGRGLQLLFYSVGIGQISSEVPQNLSASRPQDRQFILSSKKLLLSDSGFYLCAWSVPTHKGAGVKNIQYFGAGTRLSVL.

The table lists this clone with a few counts. The V gene is TRBV5-1, the J gene TRBJ2-5; D is unclear. This CDR3 is built from 12 residues. V lost 3 bases and J 5 bases, leaving 8 bases between the germline ends. Germline loops: CDR1 SGHRS, CDR2 YFSETQ. The CDR3 spells CASSSEVETQYF. CDR3 nucleotide sequence: TGCGCCAGCAGCTCAGAAGTTGAGACCCAGTACTTC.

The chain links TRBV6-6 to TRBJ2-5; no clear D. Trimming left V 6 bases short and J 3 bases short, with 8 bases between. CDR3 length equals 12 residues. Germline V gives CDR1 MNHNY, CDR2 SVGAGI (reference sequence). This CDR3 reads CASRSREETQYF. The CDR3, as DNA: TGTGCCAGCAGATCCCGAGAAGAGACCCAGTACTTC.

The CDR3 protein is CSVARGTGIYEQYF. The CDR3 DNA reads as TGCAGCGTGGCTCGGGGGACAGGGATCTACGAGCAGTACTTC. V gene TRBV29-1 combines with J gene TRBJ2-7, with 9 bases identical to TRBD1. The CDR3 length is 14 residues. V gave up 6 bases and J gave up 3 bases; unmatched junction bases: 9. Germline values: CDR1 SQVTM, CDR2 ANQGSEA.

CDR3 nucleotide sequence: TGTGCCAGCAGCACGGGACAGCGAAACTATGGCTACACCTTC. Translation: CASSTGQRNYGYTF. The chain carries TRBV4-2 and TRBJ1-2, with 7 bases aligning to TRBD1. This CDR3 has 14 amino acids. Per the germline V gene, CDR1 is LGHNA and CDR2 is YNFKEQ. V was clipped by 5 bases and J by 2 bases; unmatched bases: 5.

The rearrangement links TRBV30 to TRBJ1-1; maybe TRBD1 (6 bases). V shed 3 bases and J shed 4 bases, with 21 bases lying between them. The CDR3 runs 16 residues. Germline V CDR1 and CDR2: GTSNPN, SVGIG (reference sequence). The CDR3: CAWRGPNLPQGTEAFF. Written as DNA, the CDR3 is TGTGCCTGGAGGGGGCCTAACCTTCCACAGGGCACTGAAGCTTTCTTT.

A few counts support this clone. This chain connects TRBV14 to TRBJ2-1; D is uncertain. The germline V and J ends were trimmed by 1 base and 10 bases, with 5 bases remaining between them. CDR3 length equals 11 residues. Germline V CDR1 and CDR2: SGHDN, FVKESK. The CDR3 is CASSQGREQFF. DNA for the CDR3: TGTGCCAGCAGCCAAGGACGGGAGCAGTTCTTC.

The gene calls are TRBV28 and TRBJ1-6; D remains unclear. Germline-derived CDR1 and CDR2 are MDHEN and SYDVKM. The ends were cut back, 1 base at V and 7 bases at J, with 11 bases in the middle. The CDR3 covers 15 residues. Here the CDR3 reads CASSLSAGANSPLHF. The DNA of the CDR3 is TGTGCCAGCAGTTTATCGGCAGGCGCGAATTCACCCCTCCACTTT. Supplemented by reference TRBV28 and TRBJ1-6, the full variable domain reads DVKVTQSSRYLVKRTGEKVFLECVQDMDHENMFWYRQDPGLGLRLIYFSYDVKMKEKGDIPEGYSVSREKKERFSLILESASTNQTSMYLCASSLSAGANSPLHFGNGTRLTVT.

The chain joins TRBV29-1 to TRBJ1-2; a possible D gene is TRBD1 (6 bases). Trimming left V 7 bases short and J 3 bases short, with 18 bases between. The CDR3 extends over 14 amino acids. The germline CDR1 and CDR2 sequences are SQVTM and ANQGSEA. The CDR3 sequence is CSATTGYRDYGYTF. The CDR3 DNA reads as TGCAGCGCTACCACAGGGTATCGAGACTATGGCTACACCTTC.

This clone occurred a few times. The chain recombines TRBV6-5 with TRBJ2-2; 7 bases map to TRBD1. This CDR3 spans 15 amino acids. CDR1 is MNHEY, CDR2 SVGAGI, per germline. V was clipped by 7 bases and J by 0 bases; unmatched bases: 5. The CDR3 spells CASIGQAPNTGELFF. CDR3 DNA: TGTGCCAGCATCGGACAGGCACCGAACACCGGGGAGCTGTTTTTT.

The chain has TRBV6-6 and TRBJ2-5; D is undetermined. The CDR3 length is 11 residues. Germline CDR1 and CDR2: MNHNY and SVGAGI (reference sequence). The V end was cut by 7 bases, the J end by 4 bases, with 7 bases between. Written as DNA, the CDR3 is TGTGCCAGCAACTTTACAGAGACCCAGTACTTC. Translated, it gives CASNFTETQYF.

The sample holds a few counts of this clone. The chain carries TRBV2 and TRBJ2-3; D possibly uses TRBD1 or TRBD2 (5 bases each). CDR1 is SNHLY and CDR2 is FYNNEI in the germline V gene. Trimming removed 7 bases from V and 6 bases from J, with 11 bases in between. This CDR3 contains 12 residues. The CDR3 bases are TGTGCCAGCATGAAGGGGACGGATACGCAGTATTTT. Protein product: CASMKGTDTQYF.